The rows below give T cell receptor beta chains drawn from one sample of a study of post-analysis software for immune sequencing data. TCRdb used MiXCR to reprocess the PCR reads, holding one entry per CDR3 protein. This sample has roughly 730,000 distinct CDR3 sequences; 25% to 30% occur once, and the top ten carry more than 0.45%. The sequenced sample was blood. The receptors shown here come from a girl under 18 with multiple sclerosis. Each CDR3 is given with its conserved first and last residue. Fields, in order: clone size, V gene, D gene, J gene, CDR3 DNA, CDR3 protein. The D gene is left open where the match is weak. Rows give clone size only sometimes, using once, few, many, or a class for an expanded clone.

>NA|TRBV3-1|NA|TRBJ2-7
TGTGCCAGCAGCCGGGGAAAAGCCTACGAGCAGTACTTC
CASSRGKAYEQYF
>NA|TRBV7-9|NA|TRBJ2-5
TGTGCCAGCAGCTCCAATGGACTACCCTACAATGAGCAGTACTTC
CASSSNGLPYNEQYF
>few|TRBV9|NA|TRBJ1-2
TGTGCCAGCAGCCCCGGGCTCGGGAACTATGGCTACACCTTC
CASSPGLGNYGYTF
>few|TRBV6-2/TRBV6-3|NA|TRBJ1-5
TGTGCCAGCAGCACAGGGTTCAACAATCAGCCCCAGCATTTT
CASSTGFNNQPQHF
>few|TRBV20-1|NA|TRBJ2-1
TGCAGTGCCGGGATCGTGGTGGGCAATGAGCAGTTCTTC
CSAGIVVGNEQFF
>NA|TRBV29-1|NA|TRBJ2-5
TGCAGCGTTGGCCCTACAGGGAACTTAAAGACCCAGTACTTC
CSVGPTGNLKTQYF
>few|TRBV20-1|NA|TRBJ2-3
TGCAGTGCTAGTGGCGCGCTTCGTACAGATACGCAGTATTTT
CSASGALRTDTQYF
>few|TRBV12-3/TRBV12-4|TRBD2|TRBJ2-5
TGTGCCAGCAGTGTAACAACTAGCGGGGGTATGGAGACCCAGTACTTC
CASSVTTSGGMETQYF
>NA|TRBV6-5|NA|TRBJ1-1
TGTGCCAGCAGTCCCCCGGGGGGGGTTGGAGGAACTGAAGCTTTCTTT
CASSPPGGVGGTEAFF
>few|TRBV5-6|TRBD2|TRBJ2-3
TGTGCCAGCACCCTATTCTTGGGAGCGGGATTACTAAGCACAGATACGCAGTATTTT
CASTLFLGAGLLSTDTQYF
>NA|TRBV5-1|NA|TRBJ2-5
TGCGCCAGCAGCAGGTGGAAAGATACTCAAGAGACCCAGTACTTC
CASSRWKDTQETQYF
>NA|TRBV7-2|NA|TRBJ2-3
TGTGCCAGCACCGAGGGGCAGAGCACAGATACGCAGTATTTT
CASTEGQSTDTQYF
>NA|TRBV18|NA|TRBJ2-5
TGTGCCAGCTCACCATTCTCGGAGACCCAGTACTTC
CASSPFSETQYF
>NA|TRBV20-1|NA|TRBJ1-6
TGCAGTGCTCCTGCCCCTATTGGTTCACCCCTCCACTTT
CSAPAPIGSPLHF
>NA|TRBV7-8|NA|TRBJ2-2
TGTGCCAGCAGCCCGGCGGGGGCAAGCGGGGAGCTGTTTTTT
CASSPAGASGELFF
>once|TRBV6-2/TRBV6-3|TRBD1|TRBJ2-7
TGTGCCAGCAGTTACCGCGGGACAGGGAGTTACGAGCAGTACTTC
CASSYRGTGSYEQYF
>few|TRBV7-2|NA|TRBJ1-2
TGTGCCAGCAGTGGAGACGGTCAGAACTATGGCTACACCTTC
CASSGDGQNYGYTF
>NA|TRBV3-1|NA|TRBJ1-4
TGTGCCAGCCTGAAGGGGGGGTCGGGTGAAAAACTGTTTTTT
CASLKGGSGEKLFF
>NA|TRBV12-3/TRBV12-4|NA|TRBJ2-5
TGTGCCAGCAGTCCCGACACGCAAGAGACCCAGTACTTC
CASSPDTQETQYF
>NA|TRBV10-3|NA|TRBJ2-3
TGTGCCATCAGGACAGGAATCGAGACAGATACGCAGTATTTT
CAIRTGIETDTQYF
>many|TRBV12-3/TRBV12-4|NA|TRBJ2-3
TGTGCCAGCAGTTACGGGACTAGCACAGATACGCAGTATTTT
CASSYGTSTDTQYF
>few|TRBV5-5|NA|TRBJ2-5
TGTGCCAGCAGCTTGAGGGGCCTTGCAAGAGAGACCCAGTACTTC
CASSLRGLARETQYF
>few|TRBV20-1|NA|TRBJ2-5
TGCAGTGCTAGACCTCCTGATCGTTCGGGCCCCAGGGCCCAGTACTTC
CSARPPDRSGPRAQYF
>NA|TRBV13|NA|TRBJ2-3
TGTGCCAGCAGCTTAGGCCTAGGGGGGCCGACCAATACGCAGTATTTT
CASSLGLGGPTNTQYF
>NA|TRBV6-1|TRBD1|TRBJ2-7
TGTGCCAGCAGTGGACAGGGTCCCCACGAGCAGTACTTC
CASSGQGPHEQYF
>NA|TRBV20-1|TRBD1|TRBJ1-6
TGCAGTGCAAAGCGACAGGGTTCACCCCTCCACTTT
CSAKRQGSPLHF
>NA|TRBV5-1|NA|TRBJ2-3
TGCGCCAGCAGCCCGTCGGGGATCACAGATACGCAGTATTTT
CASSPSGITDTQYF
>many|TRBV29-1|TRBD1|TRBJ2-3
TGCAGCGTCGGGACAGGGGGTTCAGATACGCAGTATTTT
CSVGTGGSDTQYF
>once|TRBV27|NA|TRBJ2-1
TGTGCCAGCAGTTCGGTAGCGGTAAGCTCCTACAATGAGCAGTTCTTC
CASSSVAVSSYNEQFF
>NA|TRBV6-6|TRBD1|TRBJ1-4
TGTGCCAGCAGTCCACAGGGGGCGGCTAATGAAAAACTGTTTTTT
CASSPQGAANEKLFF
>NA|TRBV29-1|NA|TRBJ2-7
TGCAGCGCCAGAGCCGGGCCCTCCTACGAGCAGTACTTC
CSARAGPSYEQYF
>NA|TRBV5-1|TRBD2|TRBJ2-1
TGCGCCAGCACCCCCCTAGCGGGGGGAGATGAGCAGTTCTTC
CASTPLAGGDEQFF
>few|TRBV12-3/TRBV12-4|NA|TRBJ2-7
TGTGCCAGCAGTTCCTCCAGGCGGGAATACGAGCAGTACTTC
CASSSSRREYEQYF
>NA|TRBV7-9|TRBD2|TRBJ2-1
TGTGCCAGCAGCTTAGTTGTAGCGGGAGTCCCACACAATGAGCAGTTCTTC
CASSLVVAGVPHNEQFF
>few|TRBV6-6|NA|TRBJ1-5
TGTGCCAGCAGTTACCTGGCAACTCCTCAGCCCCAGCATTTT
CASSYLATPQPQHF
>many|TRBV20-1|NA|TRBJ2-4
TGCAGTGCTAGCGAGGCTGGGAGCATTCAGTACTTC
CSASEAGSIQYF
>NA|TRBV3-1|NA|TRBJ2-6
TGTGCCAGCAGCTTGAAACCGAAGACAGTTGGGGCCAACGTCCTGACTTTC
CASSLKPKTVGANVLTF
>NA|TRBV12-3/TRBV12-4|TRBD1|TRBJ1-1
TGTGCCAGCAGTCCGACAGGGAGAGGGACTGAAGCTTTCTTT
CASSPTGRGTEAFF
>few|TRBV6-6|NA|TRBJ2-7
TGTGCCAGCAGTTACTCTATCGAGCAGTACTTC
CASSYSIEQYF
>few|TRBV7-2|NA|TRBJ2-3
TGTGCCAGCAGCCCGGCCGGATATACGCAGTATTTT
CASSPAGYTQYF
>few|TRBV7-9|NA|TRBJ1-6
TGTGCCAGCAGTTCCGGGGGAGACTCACCCCTCCACTTT
CASSSGGDSPLHF
>NA|TRBV20-1|NA|TRBJ2-1
TGCAGTGCTAGGGGGGAGGAGGGGGCCCCCTACAATGAGCAGTTCTTC
CSARGEEGAPYNEQFF
>few|TRBV5-6|NA|TRBJ2-3
TGTGCCAGCAGCCTGTATTCAGGGAGCACAGATACGCAGTATTTT
CASSLYSGSTDTQYF
>NA|TRBV27|NA|TRBJ1-5
TGTGCCAGCAGCACGGGCCGCTATCAGCCCCAGCATTTT
CASSTGRYQPQHF
>NA|TRBV4-2|NA|TRBJ2-3
TGTGCCAGCAGCCAAGATAGGAGCGCAGATACGCAGTATTTT
CASSQDRSADTQYF
>NA|TRBV9|TRBD1|TRBJ1-4
TGTGCCAGCAGCGGAGGGACAGGGAATAATGAAAAACTGTTTTTT
CASSGGTGNNEKLFF
>NA|TRBV6-5|NA|TRBJ2-2
TGTGCCACCTATGCCGGGGAGCTGTTTTTT
CATYAGELFF
>few|TRBV7-9|TRBD1|TRBJ2-7
TGTGCCAGCAGCTCCGGACAGGGGAGGAGCGAGCAGTACTTC
CASSSGQGRSEQYF
>few|TRBV20-1|TRBD1|TRBJ2-5
TGCAGTGCTAGTGTAGGGGGCGAAGGGACCCAGTACTTC
CSASVGGEGTQYF
>NA|TRBV27|NA|TRBJ2-2
TGTGCCAGCAGTTTGCGTCAGGGGATCACCGGGGAGCTGTTTTTT
CASSLRQGITGELFF
>once|TRBV6-5|NA|TRBJ1-1
TGTGCCAGCAGTTATGTACAGGGAGGCACTGAAGCTTTCTTT
CASSYVQGGTEAFF
>NA|TRBV3-1|NA|TRBJ2-1
TGTGCCAGCAGCCAAGATAGAGAAGGCTTTTACAATGAGCAGTTCTTC
CASSQDREGFYNEQFF
>few|TRBV20-1|NA|TRBJ1-6
TGCAGTGCTCGGACAGTTAACCCCCTCCACTTT
CSARTVNPLHF